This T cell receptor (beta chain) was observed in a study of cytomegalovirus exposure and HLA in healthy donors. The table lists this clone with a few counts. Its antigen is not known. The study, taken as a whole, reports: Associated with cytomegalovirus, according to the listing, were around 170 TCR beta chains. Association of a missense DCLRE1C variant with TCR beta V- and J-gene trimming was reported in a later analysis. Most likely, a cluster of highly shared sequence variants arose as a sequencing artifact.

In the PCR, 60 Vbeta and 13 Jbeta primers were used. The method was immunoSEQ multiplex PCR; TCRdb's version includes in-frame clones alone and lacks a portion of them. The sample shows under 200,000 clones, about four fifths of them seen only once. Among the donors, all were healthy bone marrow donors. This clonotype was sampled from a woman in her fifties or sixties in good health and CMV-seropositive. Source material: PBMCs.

The CDR3: CASSTREVTEAFF. The DNA for the CDR3 is TGTGCCAGCTCTACCAGGGAGGTTACTGAAGCTTTCTTT. The gene calls are TRBV6-6 and TRBJ1-1; a possible D gene is TRBD1 (5 bases). The V and J ends lost 8 bases and 5 bases respectively, with 15 bases between them. The CDR3 length is 13 residues. Germline CDR1 reads MNHNY; CDR2 reads SVGAGI (reference sequence).